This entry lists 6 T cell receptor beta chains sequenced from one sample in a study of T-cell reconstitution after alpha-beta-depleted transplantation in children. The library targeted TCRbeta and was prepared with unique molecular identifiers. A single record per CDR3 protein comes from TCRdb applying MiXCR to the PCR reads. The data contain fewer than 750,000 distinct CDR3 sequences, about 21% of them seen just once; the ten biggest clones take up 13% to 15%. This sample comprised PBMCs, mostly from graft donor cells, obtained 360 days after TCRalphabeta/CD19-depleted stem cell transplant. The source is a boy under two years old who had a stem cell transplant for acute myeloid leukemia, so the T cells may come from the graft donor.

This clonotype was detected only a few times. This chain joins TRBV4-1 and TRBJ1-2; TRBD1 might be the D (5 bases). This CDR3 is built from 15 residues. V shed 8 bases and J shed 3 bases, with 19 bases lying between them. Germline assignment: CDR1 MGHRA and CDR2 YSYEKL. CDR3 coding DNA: TGCGCCAGCCGCCGGGTTGGGGCAATCGACTATGGCTACACCTTC. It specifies CASRRVGAIDYGYTF.

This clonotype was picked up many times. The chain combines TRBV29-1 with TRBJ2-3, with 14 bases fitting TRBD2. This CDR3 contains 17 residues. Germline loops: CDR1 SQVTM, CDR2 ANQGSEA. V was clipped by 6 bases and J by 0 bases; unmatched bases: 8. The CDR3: CSVMPGLAGASTDTQYF. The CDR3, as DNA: TGCAGCGTGATGCCGGGACTAGCGGGGGCTAGCACAGATACGCAGTATTTT.

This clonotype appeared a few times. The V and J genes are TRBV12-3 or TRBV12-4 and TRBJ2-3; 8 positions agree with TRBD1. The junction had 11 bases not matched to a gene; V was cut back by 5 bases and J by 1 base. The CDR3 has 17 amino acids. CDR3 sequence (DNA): TGTGCCAGCAGTGCAACAGGGGGTCGGCAGCGCACAGATACGCAGTATTTT. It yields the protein CASSATGGRQRTDTQYF.

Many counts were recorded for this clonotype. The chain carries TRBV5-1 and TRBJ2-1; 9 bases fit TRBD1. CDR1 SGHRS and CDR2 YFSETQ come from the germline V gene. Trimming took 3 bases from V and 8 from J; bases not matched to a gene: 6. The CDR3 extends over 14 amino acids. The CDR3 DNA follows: TGCGCCAGCAGCTCCTTACAGGGGGCCTATGAGCAGTTCTTC. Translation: CASSSLQGAYEQFF.

CDR3 region: CASSFVGESNYEQYF. Here the CDR3 DNA reads TGTGCCAGCAGTTTCGTCGGGGAATCGAACTACGAGCAGTACTTC. The J gene is TRBJ2-7, the V gene TRBV12-3 or TRBV12-4, with D perhaps matching TRBD2 (5 bases). The CDR3 is made up of 15 amino acids. The V and J ends lost 3 bases and 3 bases respectively, with 15 bases between them.

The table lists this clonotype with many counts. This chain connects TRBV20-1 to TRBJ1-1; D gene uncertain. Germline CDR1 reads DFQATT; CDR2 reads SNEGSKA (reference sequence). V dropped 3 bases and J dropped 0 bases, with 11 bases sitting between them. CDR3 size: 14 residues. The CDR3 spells CSASYTFMNTEAFF. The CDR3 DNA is TGCAGTGCTAGCTACACGTTCATGAACACTGAAGCTTTCTTT.